This T cell receptor (beta chain) was identified during a study of T cells after posttransplantation cyclophosphamide. Germline V gene data show CDR1 as SGDLS and CDR2 as YYNGEE. This CDR3 spans 15 amino acids. Trimming removed 4 bases from V and 2 bases from J; junction bases left unmatched: 5. This clone was seen once. TCRdb's copy holds only in-frame clones and misses some; the assay was immunoSEQ multiplex PCR. The sample yields roughly 12,000 clones, roughly 96% seen once. The TCR was taken from a man between 25 and 39 years old in good health and a related stem cell transplant donor. Sequenced sample: naive CD8+ T cells sorted from PBMCs. The rearrangement joins TRBV9 to TRBJ2-1; 8 nucleotides line up with TRBD1. CDR3 coding DNA: TGTGCCAGCAGCAAACGGACAGGGCCCTACAATGAGCAGTTCTTC. Protein: CASSKRTGPYNEQFF.